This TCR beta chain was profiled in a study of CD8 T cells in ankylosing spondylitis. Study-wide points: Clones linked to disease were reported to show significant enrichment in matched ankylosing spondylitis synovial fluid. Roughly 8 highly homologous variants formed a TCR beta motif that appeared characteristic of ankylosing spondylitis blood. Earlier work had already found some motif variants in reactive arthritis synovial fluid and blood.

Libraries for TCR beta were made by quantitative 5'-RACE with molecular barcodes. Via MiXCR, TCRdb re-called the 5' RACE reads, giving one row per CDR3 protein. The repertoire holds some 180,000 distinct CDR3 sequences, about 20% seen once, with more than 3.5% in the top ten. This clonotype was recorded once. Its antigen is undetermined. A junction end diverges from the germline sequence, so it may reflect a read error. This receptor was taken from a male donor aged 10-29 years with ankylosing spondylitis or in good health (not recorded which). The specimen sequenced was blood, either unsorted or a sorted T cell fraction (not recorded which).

CDR3 DNA: TGTGCCAGTAGTACACCCGGGACACAGAGCTCTAGGGCCAACGTCCTGACTTTC. This codes for CASSTPGTQSSRANVLTF. The V and J genes are TRBV19 and TRBJ2-6; TRBD1 is a possible D gene (6 bases). Looked up from germline, CDR1 is LNHDA and CDR2 is SQIVND (reference sequence). The CDR3 spans 18 residues.